This is a list of T cell receptor beta chains from one sample in a study of blood T cell repertoires in COVID-19. The method was immunoSEQ multiplex PCR; TCRdb's version includes in-frame clones alone and lacks a portion of them. The sample records some 110,000 clones, 81% being singletons. Sequencing was carried out using peripheral blood. The receptors shown here come from an older woman with acute or convalescent COVID-19. Both conserved end residues are part of each CDR3. D genes are given only for firm matches. Expanded clones are given a class, and other clones once, few, many or no size at all.

TRBJ1-2	NA	TRBV7-2	NA	CASSLDGGRGYTF	TGTGCCAGCAGCTTAGACGGGGGTAGGGGCTACACCTTC
TRBJ1-6	NA	TRBV13	TRBD1	CASSFNPGQGRSPLHF	TGTGCCAGCTCTTTCAATCCGGGACAGGGAAGGTCACCCCTCCACTTT
TRBJ2-1	NA	TRBV9	TRBD2	CASSVGAAGVLREQFF	TGTGCCAGCAGCGTAGGAGCAGCGGGAGTCTTACGGGAGCAGTTCTTC
TRBJ2-7	NA	TRBV9	TRBD2	CASSGAGSSYEQYF	TGTGCCAGCAGCGGAGCGGGAAGCTCCTACGAGCAGTACTTC
TRBJ2-7	NA	TRBV10-2	TRBD2	CASSDLSGSVYEQYF	TGCGCCAGCAGTGACCTTAGCGGGAGTGTCTACGAGCAGTACTTC
TRBJ1-6	NA	TRBV15	NA	CATSRDYTGGSAPLHF	TGTGCCACCAGCAGAGATTACACGGGAGGGTCGGCACCCCTCCACTTT
TRBJ2-1	once	TRBV6-2/TRBV6-3	NA	CASSYRTRSSYNEQFF	TGTGCCAGCAGTTACAGAACTAGGAGCTCCTACAATGAGCAGTTCTTC
TRBJ1-1	NA	TRBV4-3	TRBD1	CASSQGVGQENTEAFF	TGCGCCAGCAGCCAAGGGGTGGGACAGGAGAACACTGAAGCTTTCTTT
TRBJ1-5	NA	TRBV6-5	NA	CASSYSTTDQPQHF	TGTGCCAGCAGTTACTCGACTACCGATCAGCCCCAGCATTTT
TRBJ2-3	NA	TRBV3-1/TRBV3-2	TRBD2	CASSRTSGGLRDTQYF	TGTGCCAGCAGTCGGACTAGCGGGGGCCTCAGGGATACGCAGTATTTT
TRBJ2-7	NA	TRBV28	TRBD1	CASRLRPFGQGKFEQYF	TGTGCCAGCAGACTACGTCCTTTTGGACAGGGTAAATTCGAGCAGTACTTC
TRBJ2-7	NA	TRBV15	TRBD1	CATSRDRGYEQYF	TGTGCCACCAGCAGGGACAGGGGGTACGAGCAGTACTTC
TRBJ2-5	NA	TRBV3-1/TRBV3-2	TRBD1	CASSLRTGGSGETQYF	TGTGCCAGCAGCCTCAGGACAGGGGGCTCAGGGGAGACCCAGTACTTC
TRBJ2-1	NA	TRBV29-1	TRBD2	CSVGGSGTSNEQFF	TGCAGCGTAGGCGGTAGCGGGACCAGCAATGAGCAGTTCTTC
TRBJ2-4	few	TRBV5-1	NA	CASSLGQGGIQYF	TGCGCCAGCAGCTTGGGTCAGGGAGGCATTCAGTACTTC
TRBJ1-2	NA	TRBV3-1/TRBV3-2	TRBD1	CASSQVRARTGTNYGYTF	TGTGCCAGCAGCCAAGTGCGCGCGAGGACAGGGACCAACTATGGCTACACCTTC
TRBJ1-5	NA	TRBV12-3/TRBV12-4	NA	CASNSGGREPQHF	TGTGCCAGCAATTCTGGGGGGAGGGAGCCCCAGCATTTT
TRBJ1-2	NA	TRBV11-2	TRBD1	CASSPSRGLGGYTF	TGTGCCAGCAGCCCAAGCAGGGGGCTCGGCGGCTACACCTTC
TRBJ1-1	NA	TRBV20-1	NA	CSAHSEAFF	TGCAGTGCTCACTCTGAAGCTTTCTTT
TRBJ2-2	NA	TRBV6-2/TRBV6-3	TRBD2	CASSLTSEDTGELFF	TGTGCCAGCAGTCTGACTAGCGAGGACACCGGGGAGCTGTTTTTT
TRBJ2-3	NA	TRBV19	TRBD2	CASSTRLAGVVDTQYF	TGTGCCAGTAGTACACGACTAGCGGGAGTTGTGGATACGCAGTATTTT
TRBJ2-7	NA	TRBV27	TRBD2	CASSSGLAGSYEQYF	TGTGCCAGCAGTTCGGGACTAGCGGGCTCCTACGAGCAGTACTTC
TRBJ1-5	NA	TRBV4-3	NA	CASSQEYSVSNQPQHF	TGCGCCAGCAGCCAAGAATATTCTGTTAGCAATCAGCCCCAGCATTTT
TRBJ1-3	NA	TRBV24-1	NA	CATSSLDITGNTIYF	TGTGCCACCAGTTCCCTGGACATTACTGGAAACACCATATATTTT
TRBJ1-1	NA	TRBV14	NA	CASSQDDRGTEAFF	TGTGCCAGCAGCCAAGACGACCGGGGCACTGAAGCTTTCTTT
TRBJ1-2	NA	TRBV28	NA	CASSLRVGGYTF	TGTGCCAGCAGTTTGAGGGTGGGTGGCTACACCTTC
TRBJ2-5	few	TRBV24-1	NA	CATQAAGGSGRLNF	TGTGCCACGCAAGCCGCCGGGGGAAGCGGGCGTCTGAACTTC
TRBJ2-1	few	TRBV19	TRBD2	CASSEYLAGGPGEQFF	TGTGCCAGTAGTGAGTACCTAGCGGGGGGGCCAGGTGAGCAGTTCTTC
TRBJ2-2	NA	TRBV10-3	NA	CAISETGTIPSRLELFF	TGTGCCATCAGTGAAACCGGGACAATCCCCTCTCGTTTAGAGCTGTTTTTT